Presented here are 13 T cell receptor beta chains from one specimen sequenced in a study of precursors of human CD4 cytotoxic T cells. TCRdb independently ran MiXCR on the reads; one entry per CDR3 protein. Seen here are about 280 distinct CDR3 sequences, about 29% observed once, and the top ten hold approximately 50%. The bulk UMI libraries came from four sorted CD4+ memory subsets, including IL-7R-high and IL-7R-negative TEMRA. Sample: memory CD4+ T cells from blood (PBMCs). The receptors were sampled from a human donor in good health.

Concerning this clonotype: Since the CDR3 does not end with the conserved phenylalanine or tryptophan, this likely comes from a read error. This sequence joins TRBV12-5 and TRBJ1-5; TRBD1 matches at 8 bases. V was pared by 0 bases and J by 6 bases, with 7 bases of the junction left unmatched. This CDR3 comprises 16 residues. Germline V gives CDR1 LGHNT, CDR2 FRNRAP. The CDR3 nucleotides read TGTGCTAGTGGTTTGGTAGTTACAGGGGGGGTTCAGCCCCAGCATTGT. Protein sequence: CASGLVVTGGVQPQHC.

About this clonotype: A read error is possible here, since a much larger clone lies one base away. Because the CDR3 is missing its conserved closing phenylalanine or tryptophan, this is likely a read error. The chain recombines TRBV7-2 with TRBJ1-1; D perhaps matches TRBD1 (5 bases). The CDR3 covers 14 residues. The V end was cut by 5 bases, the J end by 1 base, with 11 bases between. Germline V gene sequence: CDR1 SGHTA, CDR2 FQGNSA. The CDR3 here is CASSRQRENTEAFL. As DNA, the CDR3 is TGTGCCAGCAGCCGACAGAGAGAGAACACTGAAGCTTTCCTT.

By share of the sample, this clonotype is large (0.1 to 1%). The chain uses TRBV5-1 and TRBJ1-2, with 7 bases aligning to TRBD1. Per the germline V gene, CDR1 is SGHRS and CDR2 is YFSETQ. V lost 3 bases and J lost 2; bases outside the gene matches: 4. This CDR3 is built from 14 residues. The CDR3 is CASSSRQGNYGYTF. The CDR3 DNA follows: TGCGCCAGCAGCTCGCGACAGGGAAACTATGGCTACACCTTC.

In this sample, this clonotype turned up once. A much larger clone lies one base from this, so it may be a read error. The chain carries TRBV5-1 and TRBJ2-5; D uncertain. The CDR3 totals 13 residues. Germline V gives CDR1 SGHRS, CDR2 YFSETQ. CDR3 DNA: TGCGCCGGCAGCCCCCTGCCGTCAGGGACCCAGTACTTC. Translated, it gives CAGSPLPSGTQYF.

This clonotype is categorized as large (0.1 to 1%). The chain couples TRBV5-1 to TRBJ2-3; tentative D call: TRBD2 (6 bases). CDR1 is SGHRS, CDR2 YFSETQ, per germline. The CDR3 is 14 amino acids. The V gene lost 4 bases and the J gene lost 3 bases, with 12 bases spanning the gap. Here the CDR3 reads CASSVAEITDTQYF. The DNA for the CDR3 is TGCGCCAGCAGCGTAGCGGAAATAACAGATACGCAGTATTTT.

By sample share, this clonotype is large. The rearrangement uses TRBV7-2 and TRBJ2-3, with 15 nucleotides matching TRBD2. Germline V gives CDR1 SGHTA, CDR2 FQGNSA. V lost 4 bases, J lost 4 bases, and 6 bases stayed unmatched. The CDR3 is 17 residues long. CDR3 DNA sequence: TGTGCCAGCAGCTCCCGGGGACTAGCGGGGGGTGCAGATACGCAGTATTTT. This translates into CASSSRGLAGGADTQYF. Complete variable domain (other parts from reference TRBV7-2 and TRBJ2-3): GAGVSQSPSNKVTEKGKDVELRCDPISGHTALYWYRQSLGQGLEFLIYFQGNSAPDKSGLPSDRFSAERTGGSVSTLTIQRTQQEDSAVYLCASSSRGLAGGADTQYFGPGTRLTVL.

By share, this clonotype counts as large. V is TRBV15 and J is TRBJ2-1; tentative D call: TRBD2 (6 bases). The CDR3 extends over 15 amino acids. Germline loops: CDR1 LNHNV, CDR2 YYDKDF (reference sequence). Trimming removed 2 bases from V and 6 bases from J, with 14 bases in between. The CDR3 here is CATSRKIDGSNEQFF. The CDR3 DNA follows: TGTGCCACCAGCAGAAAAATCGACGGGAGCAATGAGCAGTTCTTC.

The gene calls are TRBV7-3 and TRBJ2-3; no reliable D call. The germline V gene encodes CDR1 SGHTA and CDR2 FQGTGA. There are 15 residues in the CDR3. Trimming removed 1 base at V and 2 bases at J, with 10 bases between. Written as DNA, the CDR3 is TGTGCCAGCAGCTTAAACAGCGTACTCACAGATACGCAGTATTTT. As protein: CASSLNSVLTDTQYF.

This clonotype is large in the sample. J is TRBJ2-3 and V is TRBV7-8; no definite D call. V shed 2 bases and J shed 2 bases, with 5 bases lying between them. The CDR3 runs to 13 residues. The germline CDR1 and CDR2 sequences are SGHVS and FQNEAQ. The CDR3 loop is CASSLILTDTQYF. In nucleotides, the CDR3 is TGTGCCAGCAGCTTAATACTCACAGATACGCAGTATTTT.

Sample share makes this clonotype large. The V and J genes are TRBV29-1 and TRBJ2-5, with D possibly matching TRBD2 (6 bases). The V end lost 5 bases, the J end lost 5 bases, and 15 bases lay between the germline ends. The CDR3 extends over 13 amino acids. In germline, CDR1 is SQVTM, CDR2 ANQGSEA. This CDR3 is CSVQPGEWETQYF. CDR3 DNA: TGCAGCGTTCAACCGGGGGAGTGGGAGACCCAGTACTTC.

This clonotype is large (0.1 to 1%) by share. The rearrangement joins TRBV20-1 to TRBJ2-5; D is perhaps TRBD2 (5 bases). V shed 8 bases and J shed 3 bases, with 10 bases lying between them. The length of the CDR3 is 11 residues. Germline V gene data show CDR1 as DFQATT and CDR2 as SNEGSKA (reference sequence). The chain's CDR3 is CSSGPEETQYF. The CDR3 DNA is TGCAGTAGCGGTCCAGAAGAGACCCAGTACTTC.

By share of the sample, this clonotype is large. The junction differs from germline at one of its ends, possibly a read error. The chain links TRBV30 to TRBJ2-1; D might be TRBD2 (6 bases). CDR3 size: 10 residues. Germline assignment: CDR1 GTSNPN and CDR2 SVGIG (reference sequence). For the CDR3, the DNA is TGTGCCTGGAGTAAGGACTATCTCTACTTC. Translation gives CAWSKDYLYF.

Sample share makes this clonotype large. The V call is TRBV24-1, the J call TRBJ2-3; tentative D call: TRBD2 (5 bases). Trimming cost V 5 bases and J 2 bases, with 7 bases left between them. There are 13 residues in the CDR3. CDR1 and CDR2 (germline): KGHDR, SFDVKD. The CDR3 nucleotides are TGTGCCACCAGTGCGGGAACCACAGATACGCAGTATTTT. Protein: CATSAGTTDTQYF.